Listed below are T cell receptor beta chains from one sample, sequenced in a study of tumor and adjacent non-tumor tissue in lung cancer. TCRdb reprocessed the multiplex PCR reads with MiXCR, giving one entry per CDR3 protein. Of over 130,000 distinct CDR3 sequences listed, around 65% are singletons. Material: lung tumor tissue. The receptor source for this set is a man between 60 and 75 years old with small cell lung cancer. Each CDR3 is given without its conserved first and last residue.

>TRBV4-1|TRBJ2-3
ASSRPYSDPADTQY
>TRBV11-2|TRBJ2-3
ASSLAGETDTQR
>TRBV11-2|TRBJ2-3
AISLVRAGRPNTQY
>TRBV5-5|TRBJ2-7
ASSPGEGRITYEQY
>TRBV7-9|TRBJ2-7
ASSPGLAVTYEQY
>TRBV7-9|TRBJ1-2
ASSPRQGGYT
>TRBV5-1|TRBJ2-2
ASSPRQGHTGELF
>TRBV5-5|TRBJ2-7
ASSRSGLITYEQY
>TRBV6-5|TRBJ1-5
ASSYGSGGQHQH
>TRBV20-1|TRBJ2-1
SGTTGWVDEQF
>TRBV5-1|TRBJ2-1
ASSSSGRPPSYNEQF
>TRBV7-9|TRBJ2-1
ASSLDRTSGEQF
>TRBV14|TRBJ1-4
ASSQSNEKLF
>TRBV12-5|TRBJ1-1
ATGFLITTGSYTEAF
>TRBV20-1|TRBJ2-5
SLRVGGGETQY
>TRBV29-1|TRBJ2-5
SVVSRIQETQY
>TRBV5-1|TRBJ2-1
ASGAAGSYNEQF
>TRBV20-1|TRBJ2-7
NASDWEGNTYEQY
>TRBV4-1|TRBJ1-1
ASSQEGWGRGNTEVF
>TRBV12-3/TRBV12-4|TRBJ1-5
ASSLASGQPQH
>TRBV29-1|TRBJ2-5
SVDSQETQY
>TRBV12-3/TRBV12-4|TRBJ2-7
ASSFLAGSGEQY
>TRBV7-9|TRBJ2-7
ANSGYYEQY
>TRBV28|TRBJ2-6
ASRTRGLQYSGTNVLT
>TRBV28|TRBJ2-5
VSSAPSQETQY
>TRBV6-5|TRBJ2-2
ASRGGGTGELF